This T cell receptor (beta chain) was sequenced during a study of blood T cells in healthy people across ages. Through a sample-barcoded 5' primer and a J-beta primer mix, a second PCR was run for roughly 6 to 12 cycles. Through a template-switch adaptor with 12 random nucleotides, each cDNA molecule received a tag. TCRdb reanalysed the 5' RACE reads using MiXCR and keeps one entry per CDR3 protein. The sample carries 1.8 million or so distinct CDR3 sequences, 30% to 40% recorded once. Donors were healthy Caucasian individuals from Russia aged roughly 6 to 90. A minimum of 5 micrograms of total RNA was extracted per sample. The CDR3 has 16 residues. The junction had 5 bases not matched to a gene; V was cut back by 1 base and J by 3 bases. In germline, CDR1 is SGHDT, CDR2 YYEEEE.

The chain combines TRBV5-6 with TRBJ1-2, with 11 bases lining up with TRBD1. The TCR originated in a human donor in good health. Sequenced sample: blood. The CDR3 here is CASSLFGQGAYYGYTF. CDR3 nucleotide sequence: TGTGCCAGCAGCTTGTTTGGACAGGGGGCCTACTATGGCTACACCTTC. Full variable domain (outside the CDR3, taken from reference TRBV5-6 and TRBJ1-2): DAGVTQSPTHLIKTRGQQVTLRCSPKSGHDTVSWYQQALGQGPQFIFQYYEEEERQRGNFPDRFSGHQFPNYSSELNVNALLLGDSALYLCASSLFGQGAYYGYTFGSGTRLTVV.